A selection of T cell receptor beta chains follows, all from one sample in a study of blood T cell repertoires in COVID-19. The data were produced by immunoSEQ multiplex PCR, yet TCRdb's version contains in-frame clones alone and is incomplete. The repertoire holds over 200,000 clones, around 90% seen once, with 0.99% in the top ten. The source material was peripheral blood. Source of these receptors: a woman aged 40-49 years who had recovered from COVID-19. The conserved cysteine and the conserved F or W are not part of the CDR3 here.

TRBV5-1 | ASSSGLEQEKLF
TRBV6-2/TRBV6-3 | ASSYYRGGTYEQY
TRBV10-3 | ATTGVAGGNEQF
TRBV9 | ASSVGRGGTPDTQY
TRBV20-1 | SASRGNQPQH
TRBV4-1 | ASSQDGGENYGYT
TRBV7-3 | ASSRGTSGSYEQY
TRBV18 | ASSVIPGHSSGNTIY
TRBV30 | AWSVASGNIQY
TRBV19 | ASSIASGRNNEQF
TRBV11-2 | ASSFSGEAGANVLT
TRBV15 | ATRTSGPWETQY
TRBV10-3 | AIKGTGDNSPLH
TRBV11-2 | ASSHRDTHRY
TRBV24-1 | ATSDWPRTGEADEQF
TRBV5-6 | ASSLGQIGEQY
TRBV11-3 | ASTFSRNTEAF
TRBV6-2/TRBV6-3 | ASSYSPGQGVGQPQH
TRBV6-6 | ASSPGQGLSNQPQH
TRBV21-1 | ASSARGQGDGSGNTIY
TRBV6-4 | ASSDELGADTQY
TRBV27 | ATKRLAGTSYNEQF
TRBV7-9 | ASGTSGNTGELF
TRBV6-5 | ASGAGSHNSPLH
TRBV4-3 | ASSQESGGANYGYT
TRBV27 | ASSLGREQPQH
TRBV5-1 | ASRGQQTPYGYT
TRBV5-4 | ASRRGRGNQETQY
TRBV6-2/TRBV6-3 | ASSKTGGRQPQH
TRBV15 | ATSPPGTSGLYTGELF
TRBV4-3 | ASSQEVPGPNTGELF
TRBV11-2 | ASSAGQVKNTEAF
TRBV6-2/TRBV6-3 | ASSYPTSGRRYEQY
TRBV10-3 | AISGGTSGVQWEQF
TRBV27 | ASSLSGGGTYGYT
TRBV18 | ASSPPGLAGGMTWY
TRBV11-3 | ASSSRRGTSGSRVYNEQF
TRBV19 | ASRRTGGNSPLH
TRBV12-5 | ASGLGQYGYT
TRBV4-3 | ASSQGGRIGDTEAF
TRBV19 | ASSSRDSLFTGELF
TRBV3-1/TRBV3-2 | ASSPSRSYNEQF